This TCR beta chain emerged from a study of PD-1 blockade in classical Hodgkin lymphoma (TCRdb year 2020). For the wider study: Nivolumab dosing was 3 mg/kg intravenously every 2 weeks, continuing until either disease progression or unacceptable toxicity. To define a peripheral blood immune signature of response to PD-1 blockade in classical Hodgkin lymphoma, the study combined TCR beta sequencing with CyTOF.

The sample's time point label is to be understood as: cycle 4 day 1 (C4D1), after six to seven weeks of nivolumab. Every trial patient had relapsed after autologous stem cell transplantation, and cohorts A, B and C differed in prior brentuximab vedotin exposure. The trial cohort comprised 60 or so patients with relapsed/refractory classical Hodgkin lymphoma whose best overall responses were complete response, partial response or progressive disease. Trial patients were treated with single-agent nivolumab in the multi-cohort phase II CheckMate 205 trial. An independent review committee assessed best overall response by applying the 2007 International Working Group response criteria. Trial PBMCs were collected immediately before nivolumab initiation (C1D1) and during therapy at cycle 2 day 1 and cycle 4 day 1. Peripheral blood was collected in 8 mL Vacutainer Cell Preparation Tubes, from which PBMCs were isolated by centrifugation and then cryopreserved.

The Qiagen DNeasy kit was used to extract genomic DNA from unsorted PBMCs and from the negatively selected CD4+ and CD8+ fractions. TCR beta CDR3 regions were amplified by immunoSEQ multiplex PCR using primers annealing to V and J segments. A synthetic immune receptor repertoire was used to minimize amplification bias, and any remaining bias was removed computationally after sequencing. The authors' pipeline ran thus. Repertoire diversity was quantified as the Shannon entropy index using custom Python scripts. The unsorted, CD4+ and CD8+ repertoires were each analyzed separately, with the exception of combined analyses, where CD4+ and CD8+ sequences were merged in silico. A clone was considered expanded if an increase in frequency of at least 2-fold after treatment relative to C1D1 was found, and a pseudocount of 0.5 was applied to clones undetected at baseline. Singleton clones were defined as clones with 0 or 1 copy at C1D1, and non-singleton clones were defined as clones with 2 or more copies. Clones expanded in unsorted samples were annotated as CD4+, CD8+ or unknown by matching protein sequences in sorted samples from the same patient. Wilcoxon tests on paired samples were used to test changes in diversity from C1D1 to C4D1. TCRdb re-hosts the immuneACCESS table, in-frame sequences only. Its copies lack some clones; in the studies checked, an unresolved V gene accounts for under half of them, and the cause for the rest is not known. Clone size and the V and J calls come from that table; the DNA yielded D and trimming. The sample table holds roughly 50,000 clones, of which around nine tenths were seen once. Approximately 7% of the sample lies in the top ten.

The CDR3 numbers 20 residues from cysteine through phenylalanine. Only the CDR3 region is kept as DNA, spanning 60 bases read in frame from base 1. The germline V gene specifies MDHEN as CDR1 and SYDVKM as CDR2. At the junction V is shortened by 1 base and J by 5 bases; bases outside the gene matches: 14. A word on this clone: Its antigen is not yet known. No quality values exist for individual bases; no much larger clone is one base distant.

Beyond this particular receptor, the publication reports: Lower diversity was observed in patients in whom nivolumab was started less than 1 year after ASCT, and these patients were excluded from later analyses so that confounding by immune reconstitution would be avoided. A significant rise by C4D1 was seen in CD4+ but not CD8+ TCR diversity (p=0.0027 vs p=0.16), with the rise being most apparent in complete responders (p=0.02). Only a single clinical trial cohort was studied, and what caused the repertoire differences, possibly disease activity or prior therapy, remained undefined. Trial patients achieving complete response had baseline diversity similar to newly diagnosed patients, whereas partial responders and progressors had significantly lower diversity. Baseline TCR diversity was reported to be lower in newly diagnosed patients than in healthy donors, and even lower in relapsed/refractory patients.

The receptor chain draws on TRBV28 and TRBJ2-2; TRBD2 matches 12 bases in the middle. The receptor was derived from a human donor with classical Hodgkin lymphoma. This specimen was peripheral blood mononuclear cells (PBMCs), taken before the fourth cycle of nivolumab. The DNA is TGTGCCAGCAGTTTATCTAGCGGGGGGGCCAGGTTAAGGTGGACCGGGGAGCTGTTTTTT. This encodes CASSLSSGGARLRWTGELFF. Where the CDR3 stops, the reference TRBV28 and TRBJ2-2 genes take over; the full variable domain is DVKVTQSSRYLVKRTGEKVFLECVQDMDHENMFWYRQDPGLGLRLIYFSYDVKMKEKGDIPEGYSVSREKKERFSLILESASTNQTSMYLCASSLSSGGARLRWTGELFFGEGSRLTVL.